This T cell receptor (beta chain) derives from a study of response to subunit inactivated influenza vaccine. Findings and caveats of the study: Authors suggested that a seasonal influenza vaccination recruits few new T cells each time.

One entry per CDR3 protein results from TCRdb running MiXCR on the RT-PCR reads. The table shows 750,000 to 850,000 distinct CDR3 sequences, with about 18% occurring only once. This clonotype was seen a few times. Its antigen is not identified. The V gene's germline CDR1 is MNHNS and CDR2 SASEGT. The CDR3 sequence is 15 residues long. V was trimmed by 5 bases and J by 7 bases, leaving 17 bases between them. This clonotype was sampled from a man aged 45-65 years who received an inactivated influenza vaccine. The V call is TRBV6-1, the J call TRBJ2-2; TRBD2 might be the D (5 bases). The sample consisted of PBMCs from blood, taken 4 to 6 days after vaccination. The CDR3 spells CASSPPLLEGGELFF. The CDR3 nucleotides read TGTGCCAGCAGTCCCCCCCTACTTGAGGGCGGGGAGCTGTTTTTT.